This entry describes one T cell receptor beta chain. The antigen it binds to is not known. Base qualities were left out, and no much larger clone turns up one base away. Cut back by 2 bases and 0 bases, the V and J ends lie 8 bases apart. The germline V gene sets CDR1 to MGHRA and CDR2 to YSYEKL. The CDR3 holds 15 amino acids from the cysteine to the phenylalanine. The kept DNA is CDR3 alone, 45 bases in frame from the first base. This specimen comes from a study of blood T cell repertoires in COVID-19 (dated by TCRdb to 2020 to 2021). About the investigation overall: The collaborator samples originated in the United States, Italy and Spain and spanned the acute and convalescent phases of COVID-19. The prospective study material was composed of cDNA or gDNA derived from T cells, B-cell-depleted T cells, or PBMCs. Subjects who had been exposed to COVID-19, were actively infected with it, or had recovered from it provided the deeply sampled blood TCRbeta repertoires that made up the dataset. The repertoires were released in a freely available public database intended as a resource for research on the immune response to SARS-CoV-2. Samples came from the ongoing ImmuneRACE study (first 160 participants) plus 1,254 subjects from 6 global collaborators. The sample metadata nearly always contained a de-identified subject ID, COVID-19 status, age in years and sex. HLA class I and class II types, where available, came from metadata supplied by the sample provider rather than from assay-based typing.

Each collaborating institution followed its own protocols to collect whole blood in K2EDTA tubes. For TCRbeta analysis, collaborators shipped samples as frozen whole blood, isolated PBMCs, or DNA extracted from either of those sample types. Results and caveats for the whole study, not just this receptor: The amount of clinical and demographic metadata varied by source and participant and was provided uncurated.

TCRbeta CDR3 regions were amplified from genomic DNA by means of the immunoSEQ Assay, a bias-controlled multiplex PCR. For the original study's pipeline: Nucleated cell counts per sample were estimated from amplification of reference gene primers within the assay. To quantify the absolute abundance of each unique TCRbeta CDR3 rearrangement, sequence reads were collapsed and filtered. For each sample, productive Simpson clonality was calculated as the square root of Simpson's diversity index over productive rearrangements. The table was pulled from immuneACCESS by TCRdb, which kept in-frame rearrangements only. Such tables lose some clones; where checked, under half of the loss comes from unresolved V genes, and the rest has no known cause. The V and J calls and the clone size are those of that table, but D and trimming were determined from the DNA. This sample gives roughly 180,000 clones in total; 75% to 90% of them show up just once. Of the sample, roughly 8% falls within the top ten clones.

The chain is assembled from TRBV4-1 and TRBJ2-4, and possibly TRBD1, on 6 matching bases. This clonotype was sampled from a woman aged 60 to 75 with acute or convalescent COVID-19. Material: peripheral blood. In nucleotide form, the sequence is TGCGCCAGCAGCCAACAGGGGCTAGCCAAAAACATTCAGTACTTC. The translation is CASSQQGLAKNIQYF.